This paragraph reports one TCR beta chain. No antigen is known for it. These data are taken from a study of shared clonotypes between healthy human individuals. General observations from the study: Non-shared clonotypes displayed generation probabilities falling below those of clonotypes present in all four donors. What rarefaction showed was incomplete sorted-subset sequencing despite large depth. Sampling was confined to blood; repertoires within tissues likely differ.

V lost 3 bases and J lost 2; bases outside the gene matches: 5. CDR1 SGHNT and CDR2 YYREEE come from the germline V gene (reference sequence). The CDR3 totals 16 residues. Each PCR replicate from the sorted subsets contained around 200 ng DNA, which is some 31,000 T cell genomes. Sequenced by immunoSEQ multiplex PCR; TCRdb stores in-frame clones only, minus some. The table includes millions of clones, 85% to 95% detected once. The sequence derives from a man between 18 and 29 years old in good health. Input material: naive CD4+ T cells sorted from blood. Subset of the sample: CD45RA+ positively selected. The genes are TRBV5-4 and TRBJ2-2; 9 bases are shared with TRBD2. Written as DNA, the CDR3 is TGTGCCAGCAGCTCAATAGCGGGAGTTAACACCGGGGAGCTGTTTTTT. It specifies CASSSIAGVNTGELFF. The complete variable domain, with remaining parts taken from reference TRBV5-4 and TRBJ2-2, reads ETGVTQSPTHLIKTRGQQVTLRCSSQSGHNTVSWYQQALGQGPQFIFQYYREEENGRGNFPPRFSGLQFPNYSSELNVNALELDDSALYLCASSSIAGVNTGELFFGEGSRLTVL.